The 4 T cell receptor beta chains reported below all come from one sample, sequenced in a study of T cell changes during pregnancy in multiple sclerosis. Some clones are missing from TCRdb's copy, which holds only in-frame ones; the method was immunoSEQ multiplex PCR. The profile shows about 97,000 clones, about nine tenths of them singletons. The source material was peripheral blood, sampled in the second trimester of pregnancy. The source is a female donor in good health, enrolled as a control in a pregnancy study.

V usage is TRBV6-5 and J usage is TRBJ1-4; the D is unclear. Trimming cost V 0 bases and J 1 base, with 9 bases left between them. This CDR3 spans 16 amino acids. Germline V CDR1 and CDR2: MNHEY, SVGAGI. CDR3: CASSYSYPGTNEKLFF. The CDR3 DNA is TGTGCCAGCAGTTACTCGTATCCCGGAACTAATGAAAAACTGTTTTTT.

This sequence joins TRBV7-9 and TRBJ1-6; 8 bases are a match to TRBD1. CDR1 and CDR2 (germline): SEHNR, FQNEAQ (reference sequence). V lost 4 bases, J lost 7 bases, and 3 bases stayed unmatched. This CDR3 is 14 amino acids long. CDR3 bases: TGTGCCAGCAGCTATACAGGGGGGAATTCACCCCTCCACTTT. Protein product: CASSYTGGNSPLHF.

This sequence joins TRBV6-4 and TRBJ2-7; tentative D call: TRBD1 (6 bases). The CDR3 sequence is 13 residues long. CDR1 is MRHNA and CDR2 is SNTAGT in the germline V gene. Deletions cut 2 bases from V and 7 bases from J, with 12 bases between. The CDR3 spells CASSDGRGGEQYF. Here the CDR3 DNA reads TGTGCCAGCAGTGACGGCAGGGGCGGGGAGCAGTACTTC.

The chain is built from TRBV11-3 and TRBJ2-3; D is possibly TRBD1 (6 bases). This CDR3 comprises 14 residues. V shed 6 bases and J shed 0 bases, with 10 bases lying between them. From germline, CDR1 is SGHNT and CDR2 YENEEA. CDR3 sequence: CASRRTASTDTQYF. The CDR3 DNA is TGTGCCAGCAGACGGACAGCTAGCACAGATACGCAGTATTTT.